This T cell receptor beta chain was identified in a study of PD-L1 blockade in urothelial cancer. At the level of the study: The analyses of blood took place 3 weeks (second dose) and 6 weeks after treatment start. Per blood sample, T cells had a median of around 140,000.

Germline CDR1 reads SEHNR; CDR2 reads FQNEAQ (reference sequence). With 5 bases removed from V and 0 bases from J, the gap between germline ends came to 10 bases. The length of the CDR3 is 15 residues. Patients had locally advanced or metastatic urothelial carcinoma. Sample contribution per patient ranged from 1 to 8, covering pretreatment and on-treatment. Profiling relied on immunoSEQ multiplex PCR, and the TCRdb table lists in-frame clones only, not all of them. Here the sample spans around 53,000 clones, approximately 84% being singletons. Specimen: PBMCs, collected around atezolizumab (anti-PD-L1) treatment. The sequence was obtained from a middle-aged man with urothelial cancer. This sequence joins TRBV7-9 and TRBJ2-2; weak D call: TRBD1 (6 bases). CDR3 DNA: TGTGCCAGCAGCCCAAGGGGGACGAACACCGGGGAGCTGTTTTTT. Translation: CASSPRGTNTGELFF.